The entry that follows covers one T cell receptor (beta chain) sequence. This specimen comes from a study of blood T cell repertoires in COVID-19. Study-wide context: The United States, Italy and Spain supplied acute and convalescent COVID-19 samples. The analysed material was cDNA or gDNA that came from T cells, B-cell-depleted T cells, or PBMCs.

V lost 3 bases to trimming and J lost 2 bases, with 25 bases between them. The germline V gene has CDR1 SGDLS and CDR2 YYNGEE. The CDR3 contains 19 residues. The table came from immunoSEQ multiplex PCR; TCRdb's copy has only in-frame clones and leaves some out. This table holds some 250,000 clones, 88% found once. The chain couples TRBV9 to TRBJ2-3; D might be TRBD2 (6 bases). Sequenced material: peripheral blood. The source of this sequence is a woman between 40 and 50 years old who had recovered from COVID-19. The CDR3 DNA reads TGTGCCAGCAGCGCGGGGTTGAACCGGGACTGGCGACCCACAGATACGCAGTATTTT. It translates to CASSAGLNRDWRPTDTQYF.